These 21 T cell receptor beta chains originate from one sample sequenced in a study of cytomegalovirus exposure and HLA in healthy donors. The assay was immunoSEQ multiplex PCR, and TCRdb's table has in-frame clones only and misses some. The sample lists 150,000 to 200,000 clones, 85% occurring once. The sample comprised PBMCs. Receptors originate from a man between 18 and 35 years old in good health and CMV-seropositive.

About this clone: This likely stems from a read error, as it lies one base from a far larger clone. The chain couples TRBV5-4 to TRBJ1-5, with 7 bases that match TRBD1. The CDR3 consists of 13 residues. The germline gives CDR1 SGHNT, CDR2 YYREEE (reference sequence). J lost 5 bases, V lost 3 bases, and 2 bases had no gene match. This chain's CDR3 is CASSSDRDQPQHF. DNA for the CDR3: TGTGCCAGCAGCTCAGACAGGGATCAGCCCCAGCATTTT.

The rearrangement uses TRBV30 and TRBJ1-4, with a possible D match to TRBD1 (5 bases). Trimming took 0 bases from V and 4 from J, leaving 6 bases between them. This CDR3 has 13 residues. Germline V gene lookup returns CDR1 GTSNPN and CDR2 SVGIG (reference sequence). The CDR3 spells CAWSVGVNEKLFF. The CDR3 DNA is TGTGCCTGGAGTGTAGGGGTTAATGAAAAACTGTTTTTT. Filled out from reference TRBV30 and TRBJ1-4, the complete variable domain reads SQTIHQWPATLVQPVGSPLSLECTVEGTSNPNLYWYRQAAGRGLQLLFYSVGIGQISSEVPQNLSASRPQDRQFILSSKKLLLSDSGFYLCAWSVGVNEKLFFGSGTQLSVL.

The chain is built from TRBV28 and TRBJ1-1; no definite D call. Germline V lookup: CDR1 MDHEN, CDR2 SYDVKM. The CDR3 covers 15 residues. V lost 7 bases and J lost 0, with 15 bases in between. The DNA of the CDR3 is TGTGCCAGCACCTCCGTCGTACTTATGAACACTGAAGCTTTCTTT. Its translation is CASTSVVLMNTEAFF.

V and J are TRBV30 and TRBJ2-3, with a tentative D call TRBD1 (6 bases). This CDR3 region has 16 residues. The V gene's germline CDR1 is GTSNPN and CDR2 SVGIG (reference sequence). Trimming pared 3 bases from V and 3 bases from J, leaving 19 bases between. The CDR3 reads CAWRPLQGRKTDTQYF. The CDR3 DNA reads TGTGCCTGGAGACCCCTACAGGGAAGGAAAACAGATACGCAGTATTTT.

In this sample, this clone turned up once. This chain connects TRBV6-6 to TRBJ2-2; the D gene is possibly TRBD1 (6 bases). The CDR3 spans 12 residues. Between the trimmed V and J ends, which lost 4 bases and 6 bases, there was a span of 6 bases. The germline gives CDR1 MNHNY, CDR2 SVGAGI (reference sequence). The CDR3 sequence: CASSSGAGELFF. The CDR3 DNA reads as TGTGCCAGCAGTTCAGGGGCCGGGGAGCTGTTTTTT.

The DNA for the CDR3 is TGTGCCAGCAGTTTCAGGCCCTACGAGCAGTACTTC. Translation gives CASSFRPYEQYF. This sequence joins TRBV28 and TRBJ2-7; unclear D gene. Trimming left V 3 bases short and J 2 bases short, with 5 bases between. The germline CDR1 and CDR2 sequences are MDHEN and SYDVKM. There are 12 residues in the CDR3.

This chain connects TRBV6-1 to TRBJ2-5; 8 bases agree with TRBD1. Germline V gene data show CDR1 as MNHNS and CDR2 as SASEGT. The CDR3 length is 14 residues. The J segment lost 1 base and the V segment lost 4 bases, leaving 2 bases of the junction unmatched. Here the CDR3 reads CASSAGTGQETQYF. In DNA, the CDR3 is TGTGCCAGCAGTGCCGGGACAGGCCAAGAGACCCAGTACTTC.

This chain's CDR3 is CASSLAGGDRGYTF. In DNA, the CDR3 is TGTGCCAGCAGCTTGGCGGGGGGGGATCGGGGCTACACCTTC. This chain links TRBV5-4 with TRBJ1-2, with a tentative D call TRBD1 (5 bases). The V gene lost 0 bases and the J gene lost 8 bases, with 14 bases spanning the gap. The CDR3 is made up of 14 amino acids. Germline CDR1 reads SGHNT; CDR2 reads YYREEE (reference sequence).

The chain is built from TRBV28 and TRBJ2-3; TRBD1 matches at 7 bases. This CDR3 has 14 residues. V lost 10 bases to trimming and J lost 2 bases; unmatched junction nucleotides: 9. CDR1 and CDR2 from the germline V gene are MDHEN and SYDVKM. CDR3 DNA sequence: TGTGCCACCTCGGACAGGCCAAACACAGATACGCAGTATTTT. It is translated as CATSDRPNTDTQYF.

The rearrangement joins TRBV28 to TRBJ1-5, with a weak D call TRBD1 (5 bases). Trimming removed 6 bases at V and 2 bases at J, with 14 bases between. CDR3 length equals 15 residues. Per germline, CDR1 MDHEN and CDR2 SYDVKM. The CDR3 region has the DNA TGTGCCAGCAGCTCCGACGGGGGGGGCAATCAGCCCCAGCATTTT. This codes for CASSSDGGGNQPQHF.

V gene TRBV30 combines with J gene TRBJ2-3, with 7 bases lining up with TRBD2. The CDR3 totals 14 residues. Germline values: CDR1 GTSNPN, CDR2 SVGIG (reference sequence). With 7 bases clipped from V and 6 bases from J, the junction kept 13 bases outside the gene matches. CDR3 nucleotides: TGTGCCTTCACTCAGGGTCTAGCGGTCGATACGCAGTATTTT. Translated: CAFTQGLAVDTQYF.

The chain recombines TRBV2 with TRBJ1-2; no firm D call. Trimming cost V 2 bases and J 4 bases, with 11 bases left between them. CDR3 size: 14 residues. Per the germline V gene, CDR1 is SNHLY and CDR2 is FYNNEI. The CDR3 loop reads CASSEIGVSYGYTF. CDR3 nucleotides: TGTGCCAGCAGTGAAATCGGAGTTTCCTATGGCTACACCTTC.

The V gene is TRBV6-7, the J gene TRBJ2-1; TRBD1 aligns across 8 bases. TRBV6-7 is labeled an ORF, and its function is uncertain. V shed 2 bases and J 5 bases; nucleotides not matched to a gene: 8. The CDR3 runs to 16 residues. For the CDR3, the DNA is TGTGCCAGCAGTTACCTCCGGGACAGGATCGACAATGAGCAGTTCTTC. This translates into CASSYLRDRIDNEQFF.

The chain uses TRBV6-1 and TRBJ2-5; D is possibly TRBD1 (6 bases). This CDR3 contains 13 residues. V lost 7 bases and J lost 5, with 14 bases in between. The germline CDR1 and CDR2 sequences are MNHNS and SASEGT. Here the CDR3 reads CASTPQGRETQYF. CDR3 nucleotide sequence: TGTGCCAGCACCCCTCAGGGGCGGGAGACCCAGTACTTC.

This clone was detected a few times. The CDR3 sequence is CASSAQYGYTF. CDR3 nucleotide sequence: TGCGCCAGCAGTGCTCAGTATGGCTACACCTTC. V and J are TRBV10-2 and TRBJ1-2; D not certain. Germline CDR1 reads WSHSY; CDR2 reads SAAADI. CDR3 length: 11 amino acids. V was pared by 4 bases and J by 5 bases, with 5 bases between.

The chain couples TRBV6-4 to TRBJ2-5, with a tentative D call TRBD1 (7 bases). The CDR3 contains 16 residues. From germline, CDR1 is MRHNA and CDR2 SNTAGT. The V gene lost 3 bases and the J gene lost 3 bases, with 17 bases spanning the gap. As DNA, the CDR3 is TGTGCCAGCAGTGAGATCCCCGGAGGGGGCGAAGAGACCCAGTACTTC. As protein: CASSEIPGGGEETQYF.

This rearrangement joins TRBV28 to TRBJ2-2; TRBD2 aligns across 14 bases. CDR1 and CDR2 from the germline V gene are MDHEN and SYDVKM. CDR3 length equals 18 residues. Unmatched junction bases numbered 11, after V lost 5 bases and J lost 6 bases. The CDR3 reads CASSHTSRLAGGPGELFF. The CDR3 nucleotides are TGTGCCAGCAGTCATACGAGCCGACTAGCGGGGGGGCCCGGGGAGCTGTTTTTT.

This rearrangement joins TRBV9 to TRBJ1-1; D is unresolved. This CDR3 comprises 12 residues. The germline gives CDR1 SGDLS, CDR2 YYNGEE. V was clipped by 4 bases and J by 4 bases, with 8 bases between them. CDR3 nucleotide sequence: TGTGCCAGCAGCTTTAGTGGCACTGAAGCTTTCTTT. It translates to CASSFSGTEAFF.

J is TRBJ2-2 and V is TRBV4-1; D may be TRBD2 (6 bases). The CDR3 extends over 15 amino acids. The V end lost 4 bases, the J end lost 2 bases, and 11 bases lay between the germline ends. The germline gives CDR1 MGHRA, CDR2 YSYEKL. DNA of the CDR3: TGCGCCAGCAGCCCACAACTAGCAAACACCGGGGAGCTGTTTTTT. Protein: CASSPQLANTGELFF.

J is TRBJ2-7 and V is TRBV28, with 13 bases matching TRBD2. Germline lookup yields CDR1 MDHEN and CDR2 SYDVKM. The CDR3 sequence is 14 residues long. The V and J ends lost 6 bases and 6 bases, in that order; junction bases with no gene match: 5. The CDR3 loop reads CASSGLAGASEQYF. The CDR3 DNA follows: TGTGCCAGCAGCGGACTAGCGGGAGCGAGCGAGCAGTACTTC.

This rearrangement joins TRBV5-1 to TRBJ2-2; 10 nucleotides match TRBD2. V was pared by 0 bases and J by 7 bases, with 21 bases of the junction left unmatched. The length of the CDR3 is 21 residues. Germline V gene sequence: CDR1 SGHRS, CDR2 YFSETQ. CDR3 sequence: CASSLVSAGGPIRGVGGELFF. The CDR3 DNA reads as TGCGCCAGCAGCTTGGTTTCAGCGGGAGGGCCGATCCGGGGGGTCGGCGGGGAGCTGTTTTTT.